The 32 T cell receptor beta chains below come from one sample, sequenced in a study of cytomegalovirus exposure and HLA in healthy donors (dated by TCRdb to between 2016 and 2019). The library was produced with the immunoSEQ multiplex PCR assay. A mixture of 60 forward primers for TCR Vbeta segments and 13 reverse primers for TCR Jbeta segments was used in the multiplex PCR. The source is immuneACCESS, and TCRdb retained only in-frame sequences with V and J called. Part of the clones is not carried over; for the studies checked, unresolved V genes explain less than half of this, and the remainder is unexplained. For this sample the table gives about 94,000 clones, of which more than 60% were detected only once. The biggest ten clones account for 3% to 4% of the sample. Sequenced: PBMCs. These receptors originate from a young man in good health and CMV-seronegative.

This clone was seen a single time. This chain uses TRBV7-5 with TRBJ1-2; the listed D gene, TRBD1, was not tested against the DNA. TRBV7-5 is annotated as a pseudogene. The CDR3 sequence is 11 residues long. The CDR3 here is CARSLEGDYTF. The DNA for the CDR3 is TGTGCCAGAAGCTTAGAGGGGGACTACACCTTC.

This clone has just a few counts. The chain has TRBV29-1 and TRBJ2-7; a weak D match, TRBD1 (6 bases). The CDR3 runs 12 residues. CDR1 SQVTM and CDR2 ANQGSEA come from the germline V gene. Trimming removed 1 base from V and 3 bases from J, with 7 bases in between. CDR3 sequence: CSVEGRGYEQYF. CDR3 coding DNA: TGCAGCGTTGAAGGCAGGGGCTACGAGCAGTACTTC.

This clone has more than one count but fewer than ten. The CDR3 coding sequence is TGTGCCAGCAGCTCGGACGGAGCGGGCACTGAAGCTTTCTTT. It is translated as CASSSDGAGTEAFF. The V and J genes are TRBV11-1 and TRBJ1-1; D gene unclear. Trimming shortened V by 4 bases and J by 4 bases, and 13 bases separated the two germline ends. In germline, CDR1 is SGHAT, CDR2 FQDESV (reference sequence). The CDR3 length is 14 residues.

This clone was observed a few times. This chain uses TRBV2 with TRBJ1-2; 7 bases are a match to TRBD1. The V gene's germline CDR1 is SNHLY and CDR2 FYNNEI. The V segment lost 5 bases and the J segment 6 bases; nucleotides outside the gene matches: 3. This CDR3 comprises 12 residues. The CDR3 reads CASSRDSNGYTF. The CDR3 DNA is TGTGCCAGCAGTCGGGACAGCAATGGCTACACCTTC. Based on the CDR3 plus reference TRBV2 and TRBJ1-2, the full variable domain is EPEVTQTPSHQVTQMGQEVILRCVPISNHLYFYWYRQILGQKVEFLVSFYNNEISEKSEIFDDQFSVERPDGSNFTLKIRSTKLEDSAMYFCASSRDSNGYTFGSGTRLTVV.

The table lists this clone with a few counts. J is TRBJ1-2 and V is TRBV7-9; perhaps TRBD1 as D (6 bases). The V gene's germline CDR1 is SEHNR and CDR2 FQNEAQ (reference sequence). The CDR3 has 12 amino acids. The V end lost 1 base, the J end lost 8 bases, and 8 bases lay between the germline ends. CDR3 loop: CASSLGGGGYTF. For the CDR3, the DNA is TGTGCCAGCAGCTTAGGTGGGGGCGGCTACACCTTC. Complete variable domain (other parts from reference TRBV7-9 and TRBJ1-2): DTGVSQNPRHKITKRGQNVTFRCDPISEHNRLYWYRQTLGQGPEFLTYFQNEAQLEKSRLLSDRFSAERPKGSFSTLEIQRTEQGDSAMYLCASSLGGGGYTFGSGTRLTVV.

This clone was detected a few times. This chain joins TRBV18 and TRBJ2-7; 12 bases agree with TRBD1. The CDR3 loop spans 16 amino acids. Germline V CDR1 and CDR2: KGHSH, LQKENI. V trimming: 2 bases; J trimming: 5 bases; junction bases outside the gene matches: 7. The CDR3 DNA is TGTGCCAGCTCACCAAGGGGACAGGGGGCGTTTGACGAGCAGTACTTC. Translated, it gives CASSPRGQGAFDEQYF. The whole variable domain, filled in from reference TRBV18 and TRBJ2-7, reads NAGVMQNPRHLVRRRGQEARLRCSPMKGHSHVYWYRQLPEEGLKFMVYLQKENIIDESGMPKERFSAEFPKEGPSILRIQQVVRGDSAAYFCASSPRGQGAFDEQYFGPGTRLTVT.

This clone was detected a few times. The rearrangement links TRBV6-5 to TRBJ2-7; 11 nucleotides line up with TRBD2. The V segment lost 0 bases and the J segment 2 bases; nucleotides outside the gene matches: 0. The germline CDR1 and CDR2 sequences are MNHEY and SVGAGI. The CDR3 spans 15 residues. CDR3 sequence: CASSYSLAGAYEQYF. The CDR3 region has the DNA TGTGCCAGCAGTTACTCACTAGCGGGGGCCTACGAGCAGTACTTC.

This clone occurred a few times. The J gene is TRBJ1-5, the V gene TRBV9; a weak D match, TRBD1 (6 bases). With 4 bases removed from V and 0 bases from J, the gap between germline ends came to 17 bases. This CDR3 contains 17 residues. Germline lookup yields CDR1 SGDLS and CDR2 YYNGEE. CDR3 nucleotides: TGTGCCAGCAGCATAAACAGGGAGGGTAATAGCAATCAGCCCCAGCATTTT. The encoded protein is CASSINREGNSNQPQHF. The full variable domain, rest sourced from reference TRBV9 and TRBJ1-5, is DSGVTQTPKHLITATGQRVTLRCSPRSGDLSVYWYQQSLDQGLQFLIQYYNGEERAKGNILERFSAQQFPDLHSELNLSSLELGDSALYFCASSINREGNSNQPQHFGDGTRLSIL.

The chain joins TRBV6-1 to TRBJ2-1, with 7 bases aligning to TRBD2. In germline, CDR1 is MNHNS, CDR2 SASEGT. After removal of 1 base from V and 9 bases from J, the junction contained 9 bases not matched to a gene. This CDR3 contains 15 residues. CDR3 DNA sequence: TGTGCCAGCAGTGAAGAAGAGGGAGGGAAGGGTGAGCAGTTCTTC. This translates into CASSEEEGGKGEQFF.

The table lists this clone with a count of one. V is TRBV5-1 and J is TRBJ2-5, with 8 bases matching TRBD2. CDR1 and CDR2 (germline): SGHRS, YFSETQ. Germline trimming cut 2 bases from V and 4 bases from J; bases unmatched to any gene: 4. This CDR3 region has 14 residues. The CDR3 here is CASSFSGGPETQYF. CDR3 DNA: TGCGCCAGCAGCTTCAGCGGGGGCCCAGAGACCCAGTACTTC. Variable domain in full (rest from reference TRBV5-1 and TRBJ2-5): KAGVTQTPRYLIKTRGQQVTLSCSPISGHRSVSWYQQTPGQGLQFLFEYFSETQRNKGNFPGRFSGRQFSNSRSEMNVSTLELGDSALYLCASSFSGGPETQYFGPGTRLLVL.

The CDR3 DNA follows: TGTGCCAGCAGTAGGGGGCAGAACACCGGGGAGCTGTTTTTT. Translation gives CASSRGQNTGELFF. The genes are TRBV14 and TRBJ2-2; 7 positions agree with TRBD1. Trimming cost V 6 bases and J 1 base; bases outside gene matches: 2. The length of the CDR3 is 14 residues. Looked up from germline, CDR1 is SGHDN and CDR2 is FVKESK.

The chain combines TRBV1 with TRBJ2-7; TRBD2 was called by the table and not checked on the DNA. TRBV1 is shown as a pseudogene. The CDR3 loop spans 14 amino acids. The CDR3 DNA reads TGCACCAGCACTAGCGGCCTTAGCTCCTACGAGCAGTACTTC. It specifies CTSTSGLSSYEQYF.

The V call is TRBV5-4, the J call TRBJ2-7, with TRBD1 identical over 7 bases. This CDR3 is 14 amino acids long. Losses at the gene ends were 1 base for V and 1 base for J; bases not matched to a gene: 2. Germline CDR1 and CDR2: SGHNT and YYREEE (reference sequence). Here the CDR3 reads CASSLQDRSYEQYF. The CDR3 nucleotides are TGTGCCAGCAGCTTGCAGGACAGGTCCTACGAGCAGTACTTC. Full variable domain (missing parts from reference TRBV5-4 and TRBJ2-7): ETGVTQSPTHLIKTRGQQVTLRCSSQSGHNTVSWYQQALGQGPQFIFQYYREEENGRGNFPPRFSGLQFPNYSSELNVNALELDDSALYLCASSLQDRSYEQYFGPGTRLTVT.

This clone has more than one count but fewer than ten. The V gene is TRBV7-8, the J gene TRBJ1-5; the match to TRBD1 covers 9 bases. The CDR3 length is 14 residues. CDR1 and CDR2 from the germline V gene are SGHVS and FQNEAQ. Trimming removed 6 bases from V and 6 bases from J; junction bases left unmatched: 6. Written as DNA, the CDR3 is TGTGCCAGCAGAACCGGGACAGGGCCTCAGCCCCAGCATTTT. Translating gives CASRTGTGPQPQHF.

V usage is TRBV6-5 and J usage is TRBJ1-2; D remains unclear. V lost 2 bases, J lost 4 bases, and 11 bases lay in between. The CDR3 totals 14 residues. Germline lookup yields CDR1 MNHEY and CDR2 SVGAGI. The DNA of the CDR3 is TGTGCCAGCAGTTACGGAGGCCAGACCTATGGCTACACCTTC. Translated, it gives CASSYGGQTYGYTF.

This clone is a singleton in its sample. The chain carries TRBV28 and TRBJ1-5, with TRBD1 matching over 11 bases. Germline CDR1 is MDHEN and CDR2 is SYDVKM. The junction had 14 bases not matched to a gene; V was cut back by 10 bases and J by 3 bases. The CDR3 has 17 residues. CDR3 sequence (DNA): TGTGCCACCGGTGGGTTTCAGGACAGGGGGCCCAATCAGCCCCAGCATTTT. Amino acids: CATGGFQDRGPNQPQHF.

This clone turned up a few times. The rearrangement uses TRBV11-3 and TRBJ2-1, with 16 bases fitting TRBD2. The V gene's germline CDR1 is SGHNT and CDR2 YENEEA. This CDR3 region has 17 residues. The V segment lost 4 bases and the J segment 3 bases; nucleotides outside the gene matches: 3. The CDR3 DNA reads as TGTGCCAGCAGCTCGGGACTAGCGGGGGGGCGCTACAATGAGCAGTTCTTC. It is translated as CASSSGLAGGRYNEQFF.

The rearrangement uses TRBV19 and TRBJ1-4; a possible D gene is TRBD1 (5 bases). V was pared by 7 bases and J by 8 bases, with 17 bases between. Germline V gene lookup returns CDR1 LNHDA and CDR2 SQIVND (reference sequence). This CDR3 contains 14 residues. In DNA form, the CDR3 reads TGTGCCAGTAACAGGCAGGCTTCAAGCGAAAAACTGTTTTTT. Translating gives CASNRQASSEKLFF.

This clone was found once. The rearrangement joins TRBV2 to TRBJ2-1, with TRBD2 matching over 7 bases. This CDR3 contains 13 residues. CDR1 is SNHLY, CDR2 FYNNEI, per germline. J gave up 4 bases and V 8 bases, and 5 bases lay outside the gene matches. The CDR3 DNA is TGTGCCAGCGAGAGCGGGGCTTACAATGAGCAGTTCTTC. Protein product: CASESGAYNEQFF.

With respect to this clone: A junction boundary mismatches the germline segment, possibly from a read error. V gene TRBV7-9 combines with J gene TRBJ1-4; D uncertain. The CDR3 spans 16 residues. The V gene's germline CDR1 is SEHNR and CDR2 FQNEAQ (reference sequence). CDR3 sequence (DNA): TGTTCCAGCAGCTTAGGGTCAGGCCAGAGGGATGAAAAACTGTTTTTT. Residues: CSSSLGSGQRDEKLFF.

This clone was picked up one time. The chain carries TRBV9 and TRBJ2-5; 9 nucleotides agree with TRBD1. Judging by the DNA end, TRBJ2-7 fits better; the J call may be wrong. The CDR3 sequence is 16 residues long. Germline V gene sequence: CDR1 SGDLS, CDR2 YYNGEE. The CDR3 region has the DNA TGTGCCAGCAGCCGTAGGGGGACAGGGAACGCCTACGAGCAGTACTTC. Translating it yields CASSRRGTGNAYEQYF.

The V call is TRBV5-1, the J call TRBJ2-1; 12 bases line up with TRBD2. The germline CDR1 and CDR2 sequences are SGHRS and YFSETQ. V was pared by 4 bases and J by 10 bases, with 12 bases of the junction left unmatched. The CDR3 consists of 16 residues. The CDR3 sequence is CASSEEASGGAVEQFF. CDR3 sequence (DNA): TGCGCCAGCAGCGAGGAGGCTAGCGGGGGGGCAGTAGAGCAGTTCTTC.

V is TRBV13 and J is TRBJ2-1; 7 nucleotides line up with TRBD1. Germline V CDR1 and CDR2: PRHDT, FYEKMQ (reference sequence). V gave up 5 bases and J gave up 2 bases; unmatched junction bases: 12. The CDR3 loop spans 17 amino acids. CDR3 loop: CASSHPRTGEAYNEQFF. CDR3 coding DNA: TGTGCCAGCAGCCACCCCCGTACAGGGGAAGCCTACAATGAGCAGTTCTTC.

The V gene is TRBV7-8, the J gene TRBJ2-5, with D perhaps matching TRBD2 (5 bases). This CDR3 has 17 residues. The germline V and J ends were trimmed by 2 bases and 1 base, with 17 bases remaining between them. The germline V gene has CDR1 SGHVS and CDR2 FQNEAQ. The CDR3 is CASSLKATGYGQETQYF. CDR3 in DNA: TGTGCCAGCAGCTTAAAGGCTACGGGGTATGGCCAAGAGACCCAGTACTTC.

The chain couples TRBV6-5 to TRBJ1-5; possible D gene TRBD1, 5 bases. The CDR3 has 16 residues. Germline-derived CDR1 and CDR2 are MNHEY and SVGAGI. Trimming cost V 3 bases and J 4 bases, with 16 bases left between them. The CDR3 region has the DNA TGTGCCAGCAGTTATGACTTCGCAGGGATTAATCAGCCCCAGCATTTT. It specifies CASSYDFAGINQPQHF.

V gene TRBV15 combines with J gene TRBJ1-5, with D perhaps matching TRBD1 (5 bases). The ends were cut back, 2 bases at V and 0 bases at J, with 20 bases in the middle. The length of the CDR3 is 19 residues. In germline, CDR1 is LNHNV, CDR2 YYDKDF (reference sequence). Written as DNA, the CDR3 is TGTGCCACCAGCAGAATCCTACAGGTGGGCCCTAATAGCAATCAGCCCCAGCATTTT. Protein product: CATSRILQVGPNSNQPQHF.

There are a few counts of this clone. The genes are TRBV28 and TRBJ1-1; TRBD1 is a possible D gene (6 bases). The CDR3 covers 14 residues. Per the germline V gene, CDR1 is MDHEN and CDR2 is SYDVKM. The V gene lost 4 bases and the J gene lost 1 base, with 10 bases spanning the gap. This CDR3 is CASSSQGRNTEAFF. The DNA of the CDR3 is TGTGCCAGCAGTTCACAGGGTAGGAACACTGAAGCTTTCTTT. Combining the CDR3 with reference TRBV28 and TRBJ1-1 gives the whole variable domain DVKVTQSSRYLVKRTGEKVFLECVQDMDHENMFWYRQDPGLGLRLIYFSYDVKMKEKGDIPEGYSVSREKKERFSLILESASTNQTSMYLCASSSQGRNTEAFFGQGTRLTVV.

This chain links TRBV2 with TRBJ2-7, with 8 nucleotides matching TRBD2. The CDR3 contains 13 residues. Germline values: CDR1 SNHLY, CDR2 FYNNEI. With 6 bases clipped from V and 5 bases from J, the junction kept 6 bases outside the gene matches. The CDR3 sequence: CASRSGTRDEQYF. The CDR3 DNA sequence: TGTGCCAGCAGATCCGGGACTAGGGACGAGCAGTACTTC. Together with reference TRBV2 and TRBJ2-7, the CDR3 gives the full variable domain: EPEVTQTPSHQVTQMGQEVILRCVPISNHLYFYWYRQILGQKVEFLVSFYNNEISEKSEIFDDQFSVERPDGSNFTLKIRSTKLEDSAMYFCASRSGTRDEQYFGPGTRLTVT.

The chain links TRBV19 to TRBJ2-6, with D possibly matching TRBD2 (5 bases). The CDR3 covers 17 residues. Germline CDR1 LNHDA, CDR2 SQIVND (reference sequence). Trimming removed 8 bases from V and 0 bases from J, with 17 bases in between. The CDR3 protein is CASSRDLGSSGANVLTF. The CDR3 DNA reads TGTGCCAGTTCGAGGGATTTAGGGAGCTCTGGGGCCAACGTCCTGACTTTC.

This clone has more than one count but fewer than ten. The gene calls are TRBV10-2 and TRBJ2-2; 9 bases fit TRBD2. V was pared by 8 bases and J by 3 bases, with 7 bases of the junction left unmatched. The germline V gene has CDR1 WSHSY and CDR2 SAAADI. The CDR3 is made up of 15 amino acids. CDR3: CASGSGRFYTGELFF. The CDR3 DNA reads TGCGCCAGCGGTAGCGGGAGATTCTACACCGGGGAGCTGTTTTTT.

This clone was seen only once. J is TRBJ1-1 and V is TRBV5-6; the D gene is possibly TRBD1 (5 bases). Trimming shortened V by 4 bases and J by 3 bases, and 25 bases separated the two germline ends. There are 18 residues in the CDR3. CDR1 and CDR2 from the germline V gene are SGHDT and YYEEEE. CDR3 residues: CASSETGGRGLWDTEAFF. For the CDR3, the DNA is TGTGCCAGCAGCGAAACTGGGGGGAGGGGCCTCTGGGACACTGAAGCTTTCTTT. The whole variable domain, filled in from reference TRBV5-6 and TRBJ1-1, reads DAGVTQSPTHLIKTRGQQVTLRCSPKSGHDTVSWYQQALGQGPQFIFQYYEEEERQRGNFPDRFSGHQFPNYSSELNVNALLLGDSALYLCASSETGGRGLWDTEAFFGQGTRLTVV.

The chain links TRBV29-1 to TRBJ1-5; 8 bases line up with TRBD1. The V and J ends lost 7 bases and 2 bases, in that order; junction bases with no gene match: 7. The CDR3 has 14 amino acids. Per the germline V gene, CDR1 is SQVTM and CDR2 is ANQGSEA. CDR3 amino acids: CSAAEQGGNQPQHF. CDR3 bases: TGCAGCGCTGCGGAACAGGGGGGCAATCAGCCCCAGCATTTT.